This TCR beta chain appears in the sequencing data of a study of blood T cells in healthy people across ages. The CDR3 loop spans 14 amino acids. J gave up 8 bases and V 0 bases, and 5 bases lay outside the gene matches. Germline V gene sequence: CDR1 SGDLS, CDR2 YYNGEE. PBMCs were isolated at a quantity of at least 7 million per sample. Total RNA extracted from each sample amounted to at least 6 micrograms. Primed by a sample-barcoded 5' primer and a J-beta primer mix, a second PCR proceeded for 7 to 11 cycles. Each cDNA molecule carried a tag from a template-switch adaptor that contained 12 random nucleotides. TCRdb independently ran MiXCR on the 5' RACE reads; one entry per CDR3 protein. The repertoire consists of under 1 million distinct CDR3 sequences, with approximately 44% occurring once and the leading ten covering about 19%. Study findings and constraints: Total diversity from one million sequenced T cells was likely underestimated.

On this clonotype itself: Its antigen is undetermined.

This receptor was taken from a man in his 60s in good health. The J gene is TRBJ2-1, the V gene TRBV9, with 7 bases lining up with TRBD2. Sequenced sample: blood. The CDR3 reads CASSVGGGPDEQFF. Written as DNA, the CDR3 is TGTGCCAGCAGCGTAGGGGGGGGTCCAGATGAGCAGTTCTTC.